The 10 T cell receptor beta chains listed next were all sequenced from one sample in a study of blood T cells in healthy people across ages. Then a second PCR, running roughly 7 to 11 cycles, was carried out with a sample-barcoded 5' primer and a J-beta primer mix. TCRdb independently ran MiXCR on the 5' RACE reads; one entry per CDR3 protein. The data show around 1,900,000 distinct CDR3 sequences, with around 40% seen just once and about 23% held by the top ten. Sequencing input: blood. These receptors all come from a human donor in good health.

This clonotype has a single count. A junction boundary mismatches the germline segment, possibly from a read error. The rearrangement joins TRBV5-1 to TRBJ2-7; D gene unclear. This CDR3 region has 12 residues. Germline values: CDR1 SGHRS, CDR2 YFSETQ. The CDR3 is CASSGETYGQYF. CDR3 DNA: TGCGCCAGCAGCGGAGAAACCTACGGGCAGTACTTC.

This clonotype was observed a single time. Its ends do not fully match the called genes, so a read error is possible. The CDR3 DNA reads TGTGCCAACAGCTTTTCGCGAACCTACGAGCAGTACTTC. Protein product: CANSFSRTYEQYF. V usage is TRBV7-2 and J usage is TRBJ2-7; D unresolved. In germline, CDR1 is SGHTA, CDR2 FQGNSA. The CDR3 runs to 13 residues.

This clonotype turned up a few times. This sequence joins TRBV11-3 and TRBJ2-5; the match to TRBD2 covers 12 bases. The trim removed 1 base at V and 3 bases at J, leaving 6 bases unmatched. The germline CDR1 and CDR2 sequences are SGHNT and YENEEA. CDR3 length: 17 residues. The CDR3 coding sequence is TGTGCCAGCAGCTTAGGAGGTTGGACTAGCGGGGAAGAGACCCAGTACTTC. Translated: CASSLGGWTSGEETQYF.

The chain couples TRBV7-9 to TRBJ2-7, with no clear D. From germline, CDR1 is SEHNR and CDR2 FQNEAQ (reference sequence). V was trimmed by 7 bases and J by 3 bases, leaving 7 bases between them. This CDR3 spans 11 amino acids. CDR3 in amino acids: CASTYDYEQYF. CDR3 DNA: TGTGCCAGCACTTACGACTACGAGCAGTACTTC.

The rearrangement joins TRBV29-1 to TRBJ1-1; perhaps TRBD1 as D (6 bases). The germline V gene encodes CDR1 SQVTM and CDR2 ANQGSEA. The V and J ends lost 1 base and 3 bases respectively, with 30 bases between them. The CDR3 is made up of 20 amino acids. The CDR3 reads CSVEGPGVATTYQTYTEAFF. As DNA, the CDR3 is TGCAGCGTTGAAGGGCCAGGGGTGGCCACTACTTACCAAACTTACACTGAAGCTTTCTTT. Complete variable domain (other parts from reference TRBV29-1 and TRBJ1-1): SAVISQKPSRDICQRGTSLTIQCQVDSQVTMMFWYRQQPGQSLTLIATANQGSEATYESGFVIDKFPISRPNLTFSTLTVSNMSPEDSSIYLCSVEGPGVATTYQTYTEAFFGQGTRLTVV.

This sequence joins TRBV7-2 and TRBJ2-1; 10 bases align to TRBD1. From germline, CDR1 is SGHTA and CDR2 FQGNSA. The CDR3 has 14 amino acids. V shed 5 bases and J 7 bases; nucleotides not matched to a gene: 5. The CDR3: CASSTGQGQNEQFF. For the CDR3, the DNA is TGTGCCAGCAGCACGGGACAGGGGCAGAATGAGCAGTTCTTC. Combining the CDR3 with reference TRBV7-2 and TRBJ2-1 gives the whole variable domain GAGVSQSPSNKVTEKGKDVELRCDPISGHTALYWYRQSLGQGLEFLIYFQGNSAPDKSGLPSDRFSAERTGGSVSTLTIQRTQQEDSAVYLCASSTGQGQNEQFFGPGTRLTVL.

The chain employs TRBV9 and TRBJ2-5; D not certain. Trimming removed 4 bases at V and 2 bases at J, with 12 bases between. CDR3 length: 14 residues. Germline V CDR1 and CDR2: SGDLS, YYNGEE. The CDR3 protein is CASSPSISQETQYF. CDR3 in DNA: TGTGCCAGCAGCCCTTCTATCTCACAAGAGACCCAGTACTTC.

This clonotype is a singleton in its sample. The chain links TRBV7-3 to TRBJ2-6; TRBD1 matches 7 bases. In germline, CDR1 is SGHTA, CDR2 FQGTGA. The CDR3 covers 18 residues. V dropped 2 bases and J dropped 4; count of bases not matched to a gene: 11. The DNA for the CDR3 is TGTGCCAGCAGCTTAGAGCGACAGGGTCGAGGAGGGGCCAACGTCCTGACTTTC. It translates to CASSLERQGRGGANVLTF.

This clonotype has a single count. The V gene is TRBV2, the J gene TRBJ2-1; perhaps TRBD2 as D (6 bases). The CDR3 extends over 14 amino acids. Germline CDR1 is SNHLY and CDR2 is FYNNEI. The germline V and J ends were trimmed by 7 bases and 4 bases, with 14 bases remaining between them. The CDR3 DNA reads TGTGCCAGCAAGGCGGGGAGAATTTACAATGAGCAGTTCTTC. This sequence encodes CASKAGRIYNEQFF.

This clonotype occurred once. The rearrangement uses TRBV7-9 and TRBJ2-5; D unresolved. The DNA end is a closer match to TRBJ2-7, so the J assignment may be wrong. CDR1 is SEHNR and CDR2 is FQNEAQ in the germline V gene (reference sequence). The CDR3 runs to 13 residues. The CDR3 spells CASILDTGNEQYF. In nucleotides, the CDR3 is TGTGCCAGCATTCTAGACACTGGGAACGAGCAGTACTTC.